Listed below are T cell receptor beta chains from one sample, sequenced in a study of long-term antiretroviral therapy in people with HIV. The data were produced by immunoSEQ multiplex PCR, yet TCRdb's version contains in-frame clones alone and is incomplete. The table shows approximately 15,000 clones, with roughly 90% occurring only once. Source: unsorted PBMCs, taken 0.3 years after starting antiretroviral therapy. The receptor source for this set is a man between 60 and 70 years old with HIV. CDR3s include the opening cysteine and the closing phenylalanine or tryptophan. The D gene is left open where the match is weak. Some rows have no size entry. The others give once, few or many, or a class for an expanded clone.

v_gene	d_gene	abundance	j_gene	CDR3nt	CDR3aa
TRBV5-1	.	once	TRBJ2-1	TGCGCCAGCAGCTTGGCCTTATCGGTAGTTGTGGGTCATGAGCAGTTCTTC	CASSLALSVVVGHEQFF
TRBV5-6	TRBD2	.	TRBJ2-5	TGTGCCAGCAGCTTGAGCGGGAGATCCGAGACCCAGTACTTC	CASSLSGRSETQYF
TRBV5-4	.	.	TRBJ1-2	TGTGCCAGCAGCCGGACTATGCAGGGTGGGGGAAACTATGGCTACACCTTC	CASSRTMQGGGNYGYTF
TRBV28	.	.	TRBJ1-1	TGTGCCAGCAGTTTGCGTACTGAAGCTTTCTTT	CASSLRTEAFF
TRBV18	TRBD1	.	TRBJ1-1	TGTGCCAGCTCACCAGAGGGACAGGGAGAGGCGGCTTTCTTT	CASSPEGQGEAAFF
TRBV10-3	TRBD2	.	TRBJ2-5	TGTGCCATCAGTGACCCGGGGGGGGGTGCGGGAAGCCAAGAGACCCAGTACTTC	CAISDPGGGAGSQETQYF
TRBV6-1	.	.	TRBJ1-4	TGTGCCAGCAGTCTTCAGGGAGGGGATGAAAAACTGTTTTTT	CASSLQGGDEKLFF
TRBV7-8	TRBD2	.	TRBJ2-3	TGTGCCAGCAGCTCCGGGACTAGCGGGGGGTACACAGATACGCAGTATTTT	CASSSGTSGGYTDTQYF
TRBV11-2	TRBD1	.	TRBJ1-1	TGTGCCAGCAGCTTATCTCCGCAGGGGGCAGGGTGGACTGAAGCTTTCTTT	CASSLSPQGAGWTEAFF
TRBV7-2	.	.	TRBJ2-7	TGTGCCAGCAGCTTAGCGGGGGACCTGGTACCCTCCTACGAGCAGTACTTC	CASSLAGDLVPSYEQYF
TRBV7-9	TRBD1	.	TRBJ1-1	TGTGCCAGCAGCCTGACAGGGGGCACTGAAGCTTTCTTT	CASSLTGGTEAFF
TRBV6-1	.	.	TRBJ1-1	TGTGCCAGCCTCGTGGGGGTCAACACTGAAGCTTTCTTT	CASLVGVNTEAFF
TRBV5-7	.	.	TRBJ1-5	TGTGCCAGCAGCTTGGACAGGGCCCATCAGCCCCAGCATTTT	CASSLDRAHQPQHF
TRBV4-1	.	.	TRBJ1-1	TGCGCCAGCAGCCCGAGACAGTCCATGAACACTGAAGCTTTCTTT	CASSPRQSMNTEAFF
TRBV5-1	.	.	TRBJ2-7	TGCGCCAGCAGCTTGGGGCTAGCTGAGACCTACGAGCAGTACTTC	CASSLGLAETYEQYF
TRBV7-2	.	.	TRBJ1-2	TGTGCCAGCAGCTTAGGCGGGGCACACTATGGCTACACCTTC	CASSLGGAHYGYTF
TRBV19	TRBD2	.	TRBJ2-7	TGTGCCAGTAGTATAGCGGCGGGAGGCCGTTCCTACGAGCAGTACTTC	CASSIAAGGRSYEQYF
TRBV7-8	.	.	TRBJ1-2	TGTGCCAGCAGCTTTAGGAATCTATATGGCTACACCTTC	CASSFRNLYGYTF
TRBV7-2	TRBD1	.	TRBJ1-5	TGTGCCAGCAGCTCCAATTTGAGGACAGGGTATGGCAATCAGCCCCAGCATTTT	CASSSNLRTGYGNQPQHF
TRBV7-3	.	.	TRBJ2-7	TGTGCCAGCAGCTTAATTCGTGGGAGCTTGAACGAGCAGTACTTC	CASSLIRGSLNEQYF
TRBV11-2	TRBD2	.	TRBJ2-7	TGTGCCAGCAGCCCATTGGGGAGGGACGAGCAGTACTTC	CASSPLGRDEQYF
TRBV4-3	.	.	TRBJ2-7	TGCGCCAGCAGCCAAGTCGGAGGATCCTACGAGCAGTACTTC	CASSQVGGSYEQYF
TRBV6-6	.	once	TRBJ2-7	TGTGCCAGCAGTCCCCAGGGTCGCGAGCAGTACTTC	CASSPQGREQYF
TRBV5-1	TRBD1	.	TRBJ2-7	TGCGCCAGCGCGACCGGGACAGGGCACTACGAGCAGTACTTC	CASATGTGHYEQYF
TRBV6-6	TRBD2	.	TRBJ2-7	TGTGCCAGCAGTTCCGCCGGGAGGGGACGATTCTACGAGCAGTACTTC	CASSSAGRGRFYEQYF
TRBV29-1	TRBD1	once	TRBJ1-2	TGCAGCGTTGGACAGGGGGAATATGGCTACACCTTC	CSVGQGEYGYTF
TRBV5-1	.	.	TRBJ2-6	TGCGCCAGCAGCTTCGGCTCCCTGTCCAACGTCCTGACTTTC	CASSFGSLSNVLTF
TRBV4-2	TRBD2	.	TRBJ2-1	TGTGCCAGCAGCCACCCTAGCGGGAGGGCTCTCGGTAATGAGCAGTTCTTC	CASSHPSGRALGNEQFF
TRBV7-9	.	.	TRBJ1-2	TGTGCCAGCAGCCCAGTCAGCGGGGACATAGCTAACTATGGCTACACCTTC	CASSPVSGDIANYGYTF
TRBV2	.	once	TRBJ1-5	TGTGCCAGCAGTCCCCAGGGTGGCGCCCAGCATTTT	CASSPQGGAQHF
TRBV18	.	.	TRBJ2-5	TGTGCCAGCTCACCCGGGCAAGAGACCCAGTACTTC	CASSPGQETQYF
TRBV10-3	.	.	TRBJ1-1	TGTGCCACTGCATTGGGCGTCGGCCCTGAAGCTTTCTTT	CATALGVGPEAFF
TRBV5-1	TRBD2	.	TRBJ2-2	TGCGCCAGCAGCCTGACTAGCGGGGCCAGGGAGCTGTTTTTT	CASSLTSGARELFF
TRBV5-5	TRBD1	.	TRBJ1-3	TGTGCCAGCAGGGGGACAGGGAGCTCTGGAAACACCATATATTTT	CASRGTGSSGNTIYF
TRBV7-2	TRBD1	.	TRBJ2-3	TGTGCCAGCTCCCCCCAGACAGGGTTGGGGGATACGCAGTATTTT	CASSPQTGLGDTQYF
TRBV27	TRBD1	.	TRBJ2-4	TGTGCCAGCAAACGGACAGGGATTGGGAACATTCAGTACTTC	CASKRTGIGNIQYF
TRBV27	TRBD1	.	TRBJ1-2	TGTGCCAGCAGTAGACAGGGGGCGCAGGATTACTATGGCTACACCTTC	CASSRQGAQDYYGYTF
TRBV29-1	.	.	TRBJ1-2	TGCAGCGTTGTCGGGGGAGGGGATAGCTATGGCTACACCTTC	CSVVGGGDSYGYTF
TRBV9	TRBD1	.	TRBJ2-7	TGTGCCAGCAGCGTAGGACAGGGGGCCTACTACGAGCAGTACTTC	CASSVGQGAYYEQYF
TRBV5-6	.	few	TRBJ1-1	TGTGCCAGCAGCTTCGGGATAAACACTGAAGCTTTCTTT	CASSFGINTEAFF
TRBV7-3	.	.	TRBJ1-3	TGTGCCAGCAGCCCAGGGACGCCCGGAAACACCATATATTTT	CASSPGTPGNTIYF
TRBV5-1	TRBD2	.	TRBJ2-1	TGCGCCAGCACCCCACTAGCGGGGAGGTACAATGAGCAGTTCTTC	CASTPLAGRYNEQFF
TRBV7-2	TRBD2	.	TRBJ2-6	TGTGCCAGCAGCTCCTGGTTAGCGGGTTCCTCTGGGGCCAACGTCCTGACTTTC	CASSSWLAGSSGANVLTF